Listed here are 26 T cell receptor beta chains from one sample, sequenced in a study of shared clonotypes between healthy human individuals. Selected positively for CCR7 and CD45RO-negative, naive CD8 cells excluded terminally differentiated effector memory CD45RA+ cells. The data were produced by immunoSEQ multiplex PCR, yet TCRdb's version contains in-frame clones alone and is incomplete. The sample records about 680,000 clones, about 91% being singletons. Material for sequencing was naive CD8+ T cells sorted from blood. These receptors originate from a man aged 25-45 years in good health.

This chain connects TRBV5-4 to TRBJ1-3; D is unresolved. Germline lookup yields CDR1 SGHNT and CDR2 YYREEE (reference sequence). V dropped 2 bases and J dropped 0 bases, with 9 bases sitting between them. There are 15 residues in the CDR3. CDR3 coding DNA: TGTGCCAGCAGCTTCTCCGGTGGCTCTGGAAACACCATATATTTT. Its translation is CASSFSGGSGNTIYF.

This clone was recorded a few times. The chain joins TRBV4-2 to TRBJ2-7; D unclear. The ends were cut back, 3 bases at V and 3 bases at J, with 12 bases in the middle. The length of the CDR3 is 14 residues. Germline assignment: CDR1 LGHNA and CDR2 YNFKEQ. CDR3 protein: CASSHSDSGYEQYF. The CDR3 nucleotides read TGTGCCAGCAGCCACAGTGACTCGGGCTACGAGCAGTACTTC.

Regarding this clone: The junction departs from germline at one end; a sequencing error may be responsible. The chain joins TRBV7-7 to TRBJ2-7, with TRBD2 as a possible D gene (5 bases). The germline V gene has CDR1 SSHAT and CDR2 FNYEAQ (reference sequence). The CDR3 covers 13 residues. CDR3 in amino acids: CASSLGENNEQYF. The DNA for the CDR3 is TGTGCTAGCAGCTTGGGAGAGAACAACGAGCAGTACTTC.

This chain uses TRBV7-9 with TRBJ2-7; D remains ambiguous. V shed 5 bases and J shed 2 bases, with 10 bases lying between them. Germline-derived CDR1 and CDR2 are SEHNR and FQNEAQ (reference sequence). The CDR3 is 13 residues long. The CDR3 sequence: CASSIRTAYEQYF. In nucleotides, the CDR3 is TGTGCCAGCAGCATCAGGACGGCCTACGAGCAGTACTTC.

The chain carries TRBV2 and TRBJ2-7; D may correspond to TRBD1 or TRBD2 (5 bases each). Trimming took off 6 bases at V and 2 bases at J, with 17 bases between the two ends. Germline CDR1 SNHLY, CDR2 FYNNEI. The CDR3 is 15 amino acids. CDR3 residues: CASRDTGTYTYEQYF. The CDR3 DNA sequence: TGTGCCAGCAGGGATACCGGGACCTACACCTACGAGCAGTACTTC.

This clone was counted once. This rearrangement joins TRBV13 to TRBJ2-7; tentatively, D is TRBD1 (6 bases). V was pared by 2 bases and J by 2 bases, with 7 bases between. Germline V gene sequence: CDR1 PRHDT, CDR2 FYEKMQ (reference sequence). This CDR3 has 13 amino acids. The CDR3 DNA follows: TGTGCCAGCAGCTTACGGGACACCTACGAGCAGTACTTC. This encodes CASSLRDTYEQYF.

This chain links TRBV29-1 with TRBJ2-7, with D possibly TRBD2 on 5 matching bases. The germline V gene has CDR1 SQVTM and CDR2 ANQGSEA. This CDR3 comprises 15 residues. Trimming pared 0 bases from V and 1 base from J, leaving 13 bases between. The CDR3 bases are TGCAGCGTTGAAGATCGGGCTAGCCGATCCTACGAGCAGTACTTC. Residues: CSVEDRASRSYEQYF.

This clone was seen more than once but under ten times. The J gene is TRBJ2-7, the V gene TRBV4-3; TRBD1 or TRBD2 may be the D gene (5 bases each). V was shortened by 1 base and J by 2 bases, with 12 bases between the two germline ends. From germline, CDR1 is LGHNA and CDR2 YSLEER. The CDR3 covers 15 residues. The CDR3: CASSQGPGATYEQYF. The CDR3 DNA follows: TGCGCCAGCAGCCAAGGCCCCGGGGCAACCTACGAGCAGTACTTC.

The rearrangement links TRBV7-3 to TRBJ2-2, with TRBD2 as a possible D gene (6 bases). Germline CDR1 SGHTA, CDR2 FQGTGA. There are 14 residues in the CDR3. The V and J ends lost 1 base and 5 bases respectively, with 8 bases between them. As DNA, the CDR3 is TGTGCCAGCAGCTTAAGGGGAGGTACCGGGGAGCTGTTTTTT. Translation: CASSLRGGTGELFF.

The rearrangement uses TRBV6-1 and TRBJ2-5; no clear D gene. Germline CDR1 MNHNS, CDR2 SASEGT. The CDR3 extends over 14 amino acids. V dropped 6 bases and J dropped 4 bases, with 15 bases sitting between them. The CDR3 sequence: CASRGSGWIETQYF. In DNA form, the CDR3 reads TGTGCCAGCAGAGGCTCCGGGTGGATAGAGACCCAGTACTTC.

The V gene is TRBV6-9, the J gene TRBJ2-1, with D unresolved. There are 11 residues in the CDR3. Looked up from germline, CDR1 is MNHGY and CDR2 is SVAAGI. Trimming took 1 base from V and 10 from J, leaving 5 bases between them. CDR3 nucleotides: TGTGCCAGCAGTTATTTGGTGGAGCAGTTCTTC. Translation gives CASSYLVEQFF.

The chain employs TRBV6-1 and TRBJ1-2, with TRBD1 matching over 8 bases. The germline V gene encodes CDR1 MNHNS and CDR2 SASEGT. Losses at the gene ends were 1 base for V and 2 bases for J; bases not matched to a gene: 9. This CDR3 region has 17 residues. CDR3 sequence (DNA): TGTGCCAGCAGTGAAGGTGATAGGACAGGGCGAAACTATGGCTACACCTTC. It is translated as CASSEGDRTGRNYGYTF.

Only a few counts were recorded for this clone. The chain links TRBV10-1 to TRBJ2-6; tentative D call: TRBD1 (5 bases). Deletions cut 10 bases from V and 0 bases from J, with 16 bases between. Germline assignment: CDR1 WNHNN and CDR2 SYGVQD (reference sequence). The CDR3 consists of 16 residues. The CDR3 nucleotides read TGCGCCAATCTCCAGGGCCCCTACTCTGGGGCCAACGTCCTGACTTTC. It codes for CANLQGPYSGANVLTF.

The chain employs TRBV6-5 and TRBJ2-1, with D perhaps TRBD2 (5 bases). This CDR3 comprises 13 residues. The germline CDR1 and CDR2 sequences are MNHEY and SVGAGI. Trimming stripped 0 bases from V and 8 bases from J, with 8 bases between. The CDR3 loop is CASSYSLRDEQFF. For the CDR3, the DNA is TGTGCCAGCAGTTACTCGCTGCGGGATGAGCAGTTCTTC.

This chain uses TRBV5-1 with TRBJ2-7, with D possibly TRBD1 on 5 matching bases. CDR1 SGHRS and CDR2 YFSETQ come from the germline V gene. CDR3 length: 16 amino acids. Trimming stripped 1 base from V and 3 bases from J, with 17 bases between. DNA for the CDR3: TGCGCCAGCAGCTTGACAGGCTCCCCAATCGTCTACGAGCAGTACTTC. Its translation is CASSLTGSPIVYEQYF.

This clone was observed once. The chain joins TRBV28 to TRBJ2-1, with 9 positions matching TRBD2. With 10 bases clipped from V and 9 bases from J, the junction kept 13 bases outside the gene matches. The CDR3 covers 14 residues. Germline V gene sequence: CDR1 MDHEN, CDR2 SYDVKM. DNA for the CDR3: TGTGCCACAAGAGAGCTAGCGGGACGGGGTGAGCAGTTCTTC. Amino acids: CATRELAGRGEQFF.

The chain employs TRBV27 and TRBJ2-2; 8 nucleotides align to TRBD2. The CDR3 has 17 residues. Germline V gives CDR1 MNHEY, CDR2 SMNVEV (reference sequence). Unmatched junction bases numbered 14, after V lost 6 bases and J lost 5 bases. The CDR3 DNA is TGTGCCAGCAGCGCAACCGGGACTAGGGGCCGAACCGGGGAGCTGTTTTTT. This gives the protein CASSATGTRGRTGELFF.

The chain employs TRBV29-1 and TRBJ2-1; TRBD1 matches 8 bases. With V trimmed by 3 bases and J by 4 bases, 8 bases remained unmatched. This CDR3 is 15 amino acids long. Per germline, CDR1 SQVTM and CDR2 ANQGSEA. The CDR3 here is CSVELWDRLYNEQFF. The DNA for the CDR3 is TGCAGCGTTGAGCTTTGGGACAGGTTATACAATGAGCAGTTCTTC.

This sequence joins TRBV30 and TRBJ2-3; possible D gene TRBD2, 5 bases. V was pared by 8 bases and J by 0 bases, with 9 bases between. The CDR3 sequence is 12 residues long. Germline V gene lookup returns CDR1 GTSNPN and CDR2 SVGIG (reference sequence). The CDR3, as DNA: TGTGCCGGACTCGGGAGCACAGATACGCAGTATTTT. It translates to CAGLGSTDTQYF.

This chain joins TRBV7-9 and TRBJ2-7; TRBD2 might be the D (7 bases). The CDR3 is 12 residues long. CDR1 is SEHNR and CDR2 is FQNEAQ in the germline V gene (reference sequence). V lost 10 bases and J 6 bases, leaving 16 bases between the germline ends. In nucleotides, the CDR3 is TGTGCCACCCGAGGGGGGGATCGCGAGCAGTACTTC. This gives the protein CATRGGDREQYF.

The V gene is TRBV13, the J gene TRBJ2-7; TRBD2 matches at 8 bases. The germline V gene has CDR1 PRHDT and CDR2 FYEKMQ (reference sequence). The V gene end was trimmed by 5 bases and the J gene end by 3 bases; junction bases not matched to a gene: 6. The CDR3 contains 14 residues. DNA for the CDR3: TGTGCCAGCAGCGAGAGCGGGAGAGTCTACGAGCAGTACTTC. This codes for CASSESGRVYEQYF.

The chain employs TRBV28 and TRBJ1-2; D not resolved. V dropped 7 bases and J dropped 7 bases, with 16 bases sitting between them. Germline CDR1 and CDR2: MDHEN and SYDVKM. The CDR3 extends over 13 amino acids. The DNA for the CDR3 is TGTGCCAGCACTCGCGACCTGTTTGGTGGCTACACCTTC. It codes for CASTRDLFGGYTF.

The CDR3: CASSSVGTDTQYF. The DNA of the CDR3 is TGTGCCAGTAGTAGCGTTGGGACAGATACGCAGTATTTT. This chain joins TRBV19 and TRBJ2-3; D uncertain. Trimming removed 4 bases from V and 3 bases from J, with 8 bases in between. This CDR3 is 13 amino acids long. The germline V gene has CDR1 LNHDA and CDR2 SQIVND (reference sequence).

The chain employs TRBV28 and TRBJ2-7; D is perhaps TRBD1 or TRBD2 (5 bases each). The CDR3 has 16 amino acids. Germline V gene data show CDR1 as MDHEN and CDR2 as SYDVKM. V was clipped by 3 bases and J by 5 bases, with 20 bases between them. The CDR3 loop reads CASSLGDLELADEQYF. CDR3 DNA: TGTGCCAGCAGTTTGGGGGACCTGGAGCTGGCTGACGAGCAGTACTTC.

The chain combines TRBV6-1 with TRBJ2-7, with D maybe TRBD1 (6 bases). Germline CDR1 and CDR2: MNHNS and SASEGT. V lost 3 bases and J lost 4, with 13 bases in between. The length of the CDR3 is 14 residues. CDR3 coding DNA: TGTGCCAGCAGTGATAGGGACAAGACTTACGAGCAGTACTTC. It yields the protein CASSDRDKTYEQYF.

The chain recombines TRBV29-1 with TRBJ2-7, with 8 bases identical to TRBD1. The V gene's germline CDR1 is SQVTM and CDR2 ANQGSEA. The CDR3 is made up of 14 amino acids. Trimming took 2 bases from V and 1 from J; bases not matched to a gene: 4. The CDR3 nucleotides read TGCAGCGTTGAAATACAGGGGGATTCCTACGAGCAGTACTTC. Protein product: CSVEIQGDSYEQYF.